This TCR beta chain stems from a study of human T cells and chemical hapten exposure. Across the study: Patients having alopecia areata, totalis or universalis were mostly female.

This clonotype occurred many times. What it binds is unknown. Each CDR3 protein is one row after TCRdb ran MiXCR on the RACE reads. The sample records approximately 400,000 distinct CDR3 sequences, about 4.8% being singletons. The CDR3 extends over 16 amino acids. Per the germline V gene, CDR1 is LGHNA and CDR2 is YSLEER. Trimming left V 0 bases short and J 10 bases short, with 18 bases between. Study outcomes and limitations: Patch test score rose with PT1 expanded TCR count, significant at thresholds 8, 16 and 32, not 4. Versus controls, expanded TCRs had significantly more large CDR3 similarity clusters.

As to time point: patch test 1, 2 weeks after DPC sensitization. Treatment indicated: therapeutic diphenylcyclopropenone sensitization with weekly scalp DPC. The donor pool consisted of alopecia patients aged 18 to 70 years, considered suitable for DPC. The J gene is TRBJ1-4, the V gene TRBV4-3; perhaps TRBD1 as D (5 bases). The material was whole blood, obtained in connection with sensitization to the hapten diphenylcyclopropenone (DPC). The source of this sequence is a woman between 50 and 59 years old with alopecia areata. Some clones in this sample may be carry-over from other donors' samples. The CDR3 bases are TGCGCCAGCAGCCAAGATCTAGGGTCCCCGGGGGGAAAACTGTTTTTT. As protein: CASSQDLGSPGGKLFF.